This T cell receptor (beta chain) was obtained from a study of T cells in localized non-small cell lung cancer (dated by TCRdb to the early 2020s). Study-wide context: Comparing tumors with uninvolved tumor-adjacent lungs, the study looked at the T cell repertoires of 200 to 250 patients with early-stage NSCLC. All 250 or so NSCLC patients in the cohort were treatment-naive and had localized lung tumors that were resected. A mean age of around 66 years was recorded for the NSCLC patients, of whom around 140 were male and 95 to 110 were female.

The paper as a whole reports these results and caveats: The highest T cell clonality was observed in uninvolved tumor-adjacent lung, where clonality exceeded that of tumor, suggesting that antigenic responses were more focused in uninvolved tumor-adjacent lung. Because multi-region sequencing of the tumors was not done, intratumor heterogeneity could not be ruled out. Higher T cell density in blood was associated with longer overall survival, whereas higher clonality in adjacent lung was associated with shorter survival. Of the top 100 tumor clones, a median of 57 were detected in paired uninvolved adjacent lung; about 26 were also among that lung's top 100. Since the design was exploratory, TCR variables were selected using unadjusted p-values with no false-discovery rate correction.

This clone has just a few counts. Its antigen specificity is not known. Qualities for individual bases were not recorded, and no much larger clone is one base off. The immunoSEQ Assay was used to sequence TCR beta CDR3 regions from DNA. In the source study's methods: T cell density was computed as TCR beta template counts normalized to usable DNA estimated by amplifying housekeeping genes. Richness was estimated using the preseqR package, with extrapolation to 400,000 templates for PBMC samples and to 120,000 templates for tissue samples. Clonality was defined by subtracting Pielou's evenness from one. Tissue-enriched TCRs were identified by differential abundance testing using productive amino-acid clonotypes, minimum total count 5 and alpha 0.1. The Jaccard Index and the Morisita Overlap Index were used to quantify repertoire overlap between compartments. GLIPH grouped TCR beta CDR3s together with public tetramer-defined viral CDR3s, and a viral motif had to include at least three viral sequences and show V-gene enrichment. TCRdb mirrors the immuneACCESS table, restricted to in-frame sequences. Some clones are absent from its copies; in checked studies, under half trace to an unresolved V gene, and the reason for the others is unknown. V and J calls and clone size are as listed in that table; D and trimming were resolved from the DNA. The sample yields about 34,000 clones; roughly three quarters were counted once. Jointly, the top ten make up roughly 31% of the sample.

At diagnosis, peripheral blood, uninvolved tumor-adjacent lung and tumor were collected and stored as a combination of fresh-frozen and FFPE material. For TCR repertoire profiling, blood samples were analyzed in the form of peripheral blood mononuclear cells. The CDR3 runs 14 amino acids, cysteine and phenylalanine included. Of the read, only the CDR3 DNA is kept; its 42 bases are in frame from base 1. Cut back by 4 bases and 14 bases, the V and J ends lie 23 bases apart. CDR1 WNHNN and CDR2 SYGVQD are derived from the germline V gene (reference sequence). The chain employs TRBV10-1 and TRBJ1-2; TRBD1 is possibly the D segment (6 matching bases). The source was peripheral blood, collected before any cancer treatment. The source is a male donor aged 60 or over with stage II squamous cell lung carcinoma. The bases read TGCGCCAGCAGTGCGACAGTAAAACAGGGTTCTGAGACCTTC. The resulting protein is CASSATVKQGSETF.